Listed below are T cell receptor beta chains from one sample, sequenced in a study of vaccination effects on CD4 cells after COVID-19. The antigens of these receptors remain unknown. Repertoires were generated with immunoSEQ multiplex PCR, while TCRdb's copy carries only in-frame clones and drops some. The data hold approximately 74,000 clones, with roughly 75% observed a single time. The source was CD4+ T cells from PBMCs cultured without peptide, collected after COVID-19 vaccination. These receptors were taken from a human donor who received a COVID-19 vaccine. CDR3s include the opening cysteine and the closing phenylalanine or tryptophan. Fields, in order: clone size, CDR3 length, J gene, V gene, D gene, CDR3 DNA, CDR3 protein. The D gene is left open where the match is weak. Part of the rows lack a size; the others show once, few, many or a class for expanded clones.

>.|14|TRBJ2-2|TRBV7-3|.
TGTGCCAGCAGCCCACCACAGAACACCGGGGAGCTGTTTTTT
CASSPPQNTGELFF
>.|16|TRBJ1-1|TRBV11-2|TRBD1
TGTGCCAGCAGGTCCGGGACAGGGGGCACCAACACTGAAGCTTTCTTT
CASRSGTGGTNTEAFF
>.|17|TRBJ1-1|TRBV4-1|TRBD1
TGCGCCAGCAGCCGAGGACGGGACAGGGTTGGGAACACTGAAGCTTTCTTT
CASSRGRDRVGNTEAFF
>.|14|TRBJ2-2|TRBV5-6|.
TGTGCCAGCAGCTTCAGTGACGGCACCGGGGAGCTGTTTTTT
CASSFSDGTGELFF
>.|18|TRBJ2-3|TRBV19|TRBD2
TGTGCCACCTCTAAGGGGCGGGGGGGCGGTAAAGTGGCAGATACGCAGTATTTT
CATSKGRGGGKVADTQYF
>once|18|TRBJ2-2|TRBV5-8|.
TGTGCCAGCAGCTTTCGTCTCGGAGGAGGGGGGAGAACCGGGGAGCTGTTTTTT
CASSFRLGGGGRTGELFF
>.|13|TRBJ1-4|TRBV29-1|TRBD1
TGCAGCGGTGGACAGGGATATAATGAAAAACTGTTTTTT
CSGGQGYNEKLFF
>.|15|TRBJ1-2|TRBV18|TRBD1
TGTGCCAGCTCGCCTCAACAGGGGCGGGATTCTGGCTACACCTTC
CASSPQQGRDSGYTF
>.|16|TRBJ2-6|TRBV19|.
TGTGCCAGTTTAGGGTTTCCTGGTTCTGGGGCCAACGTCCTGACTTTC
CASLGFPGSGANVLTF
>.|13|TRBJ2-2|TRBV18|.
TGTGCCAGCTCACAGACGAACACCGGGGAGCTGTTTTTT
CASSQTNTGELFF
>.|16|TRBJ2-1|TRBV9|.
TGTGCCAGCAGCGTTCCCTTAAACGGGGGGCGGGATGAGCAGTTCTTC
CASSVPLNGGRDEQFF
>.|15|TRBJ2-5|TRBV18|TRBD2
TGTGCCAGCTCACCGGGGGGGACCCAGTTTGGGACCCAGTACTTC
CASSPGGTQFGTQYF
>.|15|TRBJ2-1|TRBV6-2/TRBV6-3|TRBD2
TGTGCCAGCAGTACCCAGCGGGGGGGAACCAATGAGCAGTTCTTC
CASSTQRGGTNEQFF
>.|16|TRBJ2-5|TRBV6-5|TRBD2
TGTGCCAGCAGTTACGAGGGGCTAGCGGGGAGGGAGACCCAGTACTTC
CASSYEGLAGRETQYF
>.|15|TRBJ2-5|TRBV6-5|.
TGTGCCAGCCGTAGAACGTTCAAGACAGGCCAGACCCAGTACTTC
CASRRTFKTGQTQYF
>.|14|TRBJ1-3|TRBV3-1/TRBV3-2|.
TGTGCCAGCACCTTTGACAGCTCTGGAAACACCATATATTTT
CASTFDSSGNTIYF
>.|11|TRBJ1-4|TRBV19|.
TGTGCCAGTAGTATGTCCGAAAAACTGTTTTTT
CASSMSEKLFF
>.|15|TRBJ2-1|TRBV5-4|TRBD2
TGTGCCAGCAGCTCAAAGCGGGGGGGCTCCGATGAGCAGTTCTTC
CASSSKRGGSDEQFF